These T cell receptor beta chains were read from a single sample in a study of tumor and adjacent non-tumor tissue in lung cancer. TCRdb passed the multiplex PCR reads through MiXCR, listing each CDR3 protein once. The sample consists of fewer than 130,000 distinct CDR3 sequences, 84% of them appearing once. The sequenced sample consisted of lung tumor tissue. The receptors here all came from a man between 65 and 85 years old with non-small cell lung cancer. CDR3s include the opening cysteine and the closing phenylalanine or tryptophan. D genes are given only for firm matches. Part of the rows lack a size; the others show once, few, many or a class for expanded clones.

clone_size j_call v_call d_call cdr3_nt cdr3_aa
NA TRBJ1-6 TRBV7-9 NA TGTGCCATCTACCCCCGGGACTGCTCGGGGTCACCCCTACACTTT CAIYPRDCSGSPLHF
NA TRBJ2-6 TRBV6-1 TRBD1 TGTGCCAGCAGCGAGGGGGCTGGGGCCAACATCCTGACTTTC CASSEGAGANILTF
NA TRBJ2-7 TRBV13 NA TGTGCAAGCAGCTCAACTACGGGGGACGAGCAGCACTTC CASSSTTGDEQHF
NA TRBJ2-7 TRBV6-5 TRBD2 TGTGCCAGCAACCATACAAGCGGGAGCTCCTACGATCAGTACTTC CASNHTSGSSYDQYF
NA TRBJ2-1 TRBV5-5 NA TGTACCAGCAGCTTGGCCTTCGGGATTAGCTCCTACAATGAGCAGTTCTTC CTSSLAFGISSYNEQFF
NA TRBJ1-3 TRBV6-6 NA TGCGCCAGCAGTTACCCAGGCACGGGGCAAACCACCATATATTTT CASSYPGTGQTTIYF
few TRBJ2-1 TRBV11-1 TRBD2 TGTGCCAGCAGCACCACCTTTAGCGGGAGGTCCGTCAACGAGCAGATCTTC CASSTTFSGRSVNEQIF
NA TRBJ2-1 TRBV29-1 NA TGCAGCGTTGAAGATTTTGGGGTATACAATCAGCGGTTCTTC CSVEDFGVYNQRFF
NA TRBJ2-7 TRBV5-6 NA TGTGACAGCAGCTCCGCCCCGGGACGGGGCTCCTACGAGCAGTACTTT CDSSSAPGRGSYEQYF
once TRBJ1-1 TRBV6-5 NA TGTGCCAGCAGCGCCGGGACAAGGGGCAAAACTATCTTT CASSAGTRGKTIF